Below, one T cell receptor beta chain is given with its context. Its antigen is as yet unknown. PCRs each included synthetic TCR analog templates spiked in. TCRdb keeps only in-frame clones here, not all; method: immunoSEQ multiplex PCR. The data contain 85,000 to 90,000 clones, 80% to 90% of them singletons. This sample was taken from a study of PD-L1 blockade in urothelial cancer. Overall study: Analyzed time points were 3 weeks (second dose) and 6 weeks after therapy began. Study results and limitations: Pretreatment TCR clonality in blood under the median foretold superior survival.

The sample's time point: pretreatment peripheral blood. There were between 1 and 8 samples from each patient, taken pretreatment and on-treatment. The sequencing used PBMCs, collected around atezolizumab (anti-PD-L1) treatment. The receptor was derived from a woman older than 75 with urothelial cancer.

CDR3 residues: CASSYPTGGEQYF. The DNA for the CDR3 is TGTGCCAGCAGCTACCCTACGGGAGGGGAGCAGTACTTC. J is TRBJ2-7 and V is TRBV5-6; TRBD2 matches at 8 bases. Trimming removed 3 bases from V and 7 bases from J; junction bases left unmatched: 6. Per germline, CDR1 SGHDT and CDR2 YYEEEE. The CDR3 runs 13 residues.